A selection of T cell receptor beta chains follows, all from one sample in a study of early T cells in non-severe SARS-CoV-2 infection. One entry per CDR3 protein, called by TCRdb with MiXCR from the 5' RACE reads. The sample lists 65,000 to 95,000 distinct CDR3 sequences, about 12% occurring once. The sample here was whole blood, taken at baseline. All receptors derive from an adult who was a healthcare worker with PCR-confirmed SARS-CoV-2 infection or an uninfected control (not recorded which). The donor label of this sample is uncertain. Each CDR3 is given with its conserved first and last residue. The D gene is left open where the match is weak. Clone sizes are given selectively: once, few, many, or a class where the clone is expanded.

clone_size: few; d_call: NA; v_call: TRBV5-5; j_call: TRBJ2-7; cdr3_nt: TGTGCCAGCAGCTTGTCAGGGGCAACCTACGAGCAGTACTTC; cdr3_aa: CASSLSGATYEQYF
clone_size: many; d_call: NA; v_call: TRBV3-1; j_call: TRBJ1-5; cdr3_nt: TGTGCCAGCAGCCAATCTATAGACGCGAATCAGCCCCAGCATTTT; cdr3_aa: CASSQSIDANQPQHF
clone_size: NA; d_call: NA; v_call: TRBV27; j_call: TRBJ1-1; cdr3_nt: TGTGCCAGCAGTTCACTTACAGGGAAAGCTTTCTTT; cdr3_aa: CASSSLTGKAFF
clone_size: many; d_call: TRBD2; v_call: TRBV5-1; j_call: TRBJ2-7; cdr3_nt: TGCGCCAGCAGCGTATATAGCGGGAGCTCCTACGAGCAGTACTTC; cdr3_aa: CASSVYSGSSYEQYF
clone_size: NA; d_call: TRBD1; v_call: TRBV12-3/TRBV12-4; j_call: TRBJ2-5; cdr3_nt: TGTGCCAGCAGTAAGGGACAGGGACTAGAGACCCAGTACTTC; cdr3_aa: CASSKGQGLETQYF
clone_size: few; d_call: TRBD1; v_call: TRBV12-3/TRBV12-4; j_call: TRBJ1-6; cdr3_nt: TGTGCCAGCAGGATGACACAGGGGAATAATTCACCCCTCCACTTT; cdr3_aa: CASRMTQGNNSPLHF
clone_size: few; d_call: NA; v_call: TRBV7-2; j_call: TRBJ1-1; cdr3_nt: TGTGCCAGCAGCACGGGACCCCTGGCCACTGAAGCTTTCTTT; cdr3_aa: CASSTGPLATEAFF
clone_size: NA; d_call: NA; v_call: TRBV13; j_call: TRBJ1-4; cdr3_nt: TGTGCCAGCAGCCCCCCGGTGGGGTCAGCAACTAATGAAAAACTGTTTTTT; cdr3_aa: CASSPPVGSATNEKLFF
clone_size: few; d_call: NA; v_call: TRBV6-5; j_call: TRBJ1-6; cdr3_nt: TGTGCCAGCAGTTACGGGGGGGTGGATGAGACCCTCCACTTT; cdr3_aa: CASSYGGVDETLHF
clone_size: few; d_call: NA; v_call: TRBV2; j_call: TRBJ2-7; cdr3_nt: TGTGCCAGCACCCAACCATCCTCCGGGGGCGCCCTCTCCTACGAGCAGTACTTC; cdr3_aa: CASTQPSSGGALSYEQYF
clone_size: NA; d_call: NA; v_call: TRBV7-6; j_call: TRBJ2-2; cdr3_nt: TGTGCCAGCAGCTTAGACGGCCACACCGGGGAGCTGTTTTTT; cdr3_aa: CASSLDGHTGELFF
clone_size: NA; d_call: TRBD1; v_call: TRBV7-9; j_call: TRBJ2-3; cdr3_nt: TGTGCCAGCAGCACAAGACAGGGGCGCTCCCCCACAGATACGCAGTATTTT; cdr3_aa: CASSTRQGRSPTDTQYF
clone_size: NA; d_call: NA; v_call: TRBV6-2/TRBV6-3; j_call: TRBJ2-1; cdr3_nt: TGTGCCAGCAGTCCCGCCCCGACTGAGCAGTTCTTC; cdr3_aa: CASSPAPTEQFF
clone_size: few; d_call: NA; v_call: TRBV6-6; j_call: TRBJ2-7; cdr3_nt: TGTGCCATCGCGGACGGATACGAGCAGTACTTC; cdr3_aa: CAIADGYEQYF
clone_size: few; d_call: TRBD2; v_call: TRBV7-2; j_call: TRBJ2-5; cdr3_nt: TGTGCCAGCAGCCTCAATAGCGGGGGGCAAGAGACCCAGTACTTC; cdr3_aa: CASSLNSGGQETQYF
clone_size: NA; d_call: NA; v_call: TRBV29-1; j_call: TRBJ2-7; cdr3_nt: TGCAGCGTGGTCAGGGGAGTCACCTACGAGCAGTACTTC; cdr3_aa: CSVVRGVTYEQYF
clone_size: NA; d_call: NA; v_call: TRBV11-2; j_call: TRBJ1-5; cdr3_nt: TGTGCCAGCAGCTTACGGTTCCAGGGAGGCCTTTATAGCAATCAGCCCCAGCATTTT; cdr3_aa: CASSLRFQGGLYSNQPQHF
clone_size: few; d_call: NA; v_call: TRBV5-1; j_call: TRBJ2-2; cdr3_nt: TGCGCCAGCAGCTTGGCTGTGGGCCCCGGGGAGCTGTTTTTT; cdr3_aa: CASSLAVGPGELFF
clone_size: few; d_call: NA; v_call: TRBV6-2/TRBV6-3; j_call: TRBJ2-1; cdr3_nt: TGTGCCAGCAGTTATGGGCAGGGCGAGTTCTTC; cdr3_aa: CASSYGQGEFF
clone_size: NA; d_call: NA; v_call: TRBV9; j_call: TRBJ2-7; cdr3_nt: TGTGTCAGCAGCGTAGCAGGGGCCAACTACGAGCAGTACTTC; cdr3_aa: CVSSVAGANYEQYF
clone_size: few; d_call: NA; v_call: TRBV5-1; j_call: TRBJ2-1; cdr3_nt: TGCGCCAGCAGCTTGGCCGGGATAGCTTTACCCTACAATGAGCAGTTCTTC; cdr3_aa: CASSLAGIALPYNEQFF
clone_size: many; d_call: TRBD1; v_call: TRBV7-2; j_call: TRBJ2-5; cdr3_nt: TGTGCCAGCAGCTCGACAGGGGGGCAAGAGACCCAGTACTTC; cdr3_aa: CASSSTGGQETQYF
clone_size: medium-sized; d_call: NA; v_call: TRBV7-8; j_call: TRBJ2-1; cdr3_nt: TGTGCCAGCAGCTTGGGAGCGCGTGAGCAGTTCTTC; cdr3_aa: CASSLGAREQFF
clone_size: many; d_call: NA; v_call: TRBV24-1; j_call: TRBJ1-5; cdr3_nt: TGTGCCACCAGTGGCCGCGGGGTAAGCCAGCCCCAGCATTTT; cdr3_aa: CATSGRGVSQPQHF
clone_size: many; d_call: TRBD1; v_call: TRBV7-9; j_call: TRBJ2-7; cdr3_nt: TGTGCCAGCAGCCATGGACAGGGAAACACCTACGAGCAGTACTTC; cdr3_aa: CASSHGQGNTYEQYF
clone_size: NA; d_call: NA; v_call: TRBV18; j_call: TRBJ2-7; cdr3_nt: TGTGCCAGCTCACCAAGACAGAGGGGAAACGAGCAGTACTTC; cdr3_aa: CASSPRQRGNEQYF
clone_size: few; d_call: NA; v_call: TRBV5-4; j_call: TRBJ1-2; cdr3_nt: TGTGCCAGCAGCTTTGGAGGGAAGGGCTACACCTTC; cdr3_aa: CASSFGGKGYTF
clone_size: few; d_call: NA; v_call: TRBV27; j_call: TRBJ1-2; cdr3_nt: TGTGCCAGCAGCTCTCTAGGGGCGATCTATGGCTACACCTTC; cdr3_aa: CASSSLGAIYGYTF
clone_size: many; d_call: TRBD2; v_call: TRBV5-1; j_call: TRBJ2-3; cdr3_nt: TGCGCCAGCAGCGCGCCCAACCGTAGCGGGAGGGCCAAAGATACGCAGTATTTT; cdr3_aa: CASSAPNRSGRAKDTQYF
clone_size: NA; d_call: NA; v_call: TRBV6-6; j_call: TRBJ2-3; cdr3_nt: TGTGCCAGCAGTTCAGCCGCGAGCACAGATACGCAGTATTTT; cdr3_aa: CASSSAASTDTQYF
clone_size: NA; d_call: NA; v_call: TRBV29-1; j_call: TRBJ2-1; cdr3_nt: TGCAGCGTGGGAAGGGGCAATGAGCAGTTCTTC; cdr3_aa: CSVGRGNEQFF
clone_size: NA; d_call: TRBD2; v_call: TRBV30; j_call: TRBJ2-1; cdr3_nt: TGTGCCTGGCGAACGGGACTACTACTCAATGAGCAGTTCTTC; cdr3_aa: CAWRTGLLLNEQFF
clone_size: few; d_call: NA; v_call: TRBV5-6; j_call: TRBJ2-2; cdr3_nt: TGTGCCAGCAGCTTGGGTCGGGGATACACCGGGGAGCTGTTTTTT; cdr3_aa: CASSLGRGYTGELFF
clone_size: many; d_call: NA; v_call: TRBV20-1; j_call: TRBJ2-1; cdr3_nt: TGCAGTGCTAACCTCTGGGGGGTCGACTACAATGAGCAGTTCTTC; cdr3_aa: CSANLWGVDYNEQFF
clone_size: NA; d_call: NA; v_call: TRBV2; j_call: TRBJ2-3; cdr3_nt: TGTGCCAGCAGTGAGGAGGGTTGGGGCACAGATACGCAGTATTTT; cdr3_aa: CASSEEGWGTDTQYF
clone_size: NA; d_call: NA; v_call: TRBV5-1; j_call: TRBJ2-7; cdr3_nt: TGCGCCAGCAGCTTGGTTAGCGGAGGGAACCAACCCTACGAGCAGTACTTC; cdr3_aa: CASSLVSGGNQPYEQYF
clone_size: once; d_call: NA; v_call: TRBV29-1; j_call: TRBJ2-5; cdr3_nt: TGCAGCGGTGAAGCGACTAACGGAGAGACCCAGTACTTC; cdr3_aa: CSGEATNGETQYF
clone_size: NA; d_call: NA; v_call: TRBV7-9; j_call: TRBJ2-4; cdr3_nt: TGTGCCAGCAGCGGGGGGGCCTACACCAAAAACATTCAGTACTTC; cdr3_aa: CASSGGAYTKNIQYF
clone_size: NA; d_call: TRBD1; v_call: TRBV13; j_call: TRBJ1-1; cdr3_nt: TGTGCCAGCAGCTTAGTGCGAGACAGGGAGGGAGGACCAGAAGCTTTCTTT; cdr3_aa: CASSLVRDREGGPEAFF
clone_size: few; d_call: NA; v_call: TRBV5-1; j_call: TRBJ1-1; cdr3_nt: TGCGCCAGCAGCTTGAGGGACTACTCCACTGAAGCTTTCTTT; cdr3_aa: CASSLRDYSTEAFF
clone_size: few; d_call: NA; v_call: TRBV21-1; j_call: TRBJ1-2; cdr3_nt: TGTGCCAGCAGCCAAGCATCCGGGCGCCTGGGGAGCTACACCTTC; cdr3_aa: CASSQASGRLGSYTF
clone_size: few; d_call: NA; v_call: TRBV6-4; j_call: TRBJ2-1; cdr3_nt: TGTGCCGGTGGGCGGAGAGGGACCTACAATGAGCAGTTCTTC; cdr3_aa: CAGGRRGTYNEQFF
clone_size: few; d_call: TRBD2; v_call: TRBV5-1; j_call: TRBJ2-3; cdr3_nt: TGCGCCAGCAGCTTGAGTCCGGGAGGGCCAGATACGCAGTATTTT; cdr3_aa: CASSLSPGGPDTQYF
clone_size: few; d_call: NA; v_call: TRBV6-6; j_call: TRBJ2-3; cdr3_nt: TGTGCCAGCAGTTACTCGGGTCCGGGAGATACGCAGTATTTT; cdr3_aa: CASSYSGPGDTQYF
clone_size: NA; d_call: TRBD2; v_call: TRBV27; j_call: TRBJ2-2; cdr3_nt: TGTGCCAGCAGTTCCTTCCGGGGAGGGTTGGGTGGAGTTGGGGAGCTGTTTTTT; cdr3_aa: CASSSFRGGLGGVGELFF
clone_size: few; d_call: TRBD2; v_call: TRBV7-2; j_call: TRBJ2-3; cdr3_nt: TGTGCCAGCAGCTTAGCACTAGCGGGGATTACAGATACGCAGTATTTT; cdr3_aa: CASSLALAGITDTQYF
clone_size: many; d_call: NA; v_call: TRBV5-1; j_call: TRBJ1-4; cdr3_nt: TGCGCCAGCAGCTTGGAAGGAACTAATGAAAAACTGTTTTTT; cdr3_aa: CASSLEGTNEKLFF
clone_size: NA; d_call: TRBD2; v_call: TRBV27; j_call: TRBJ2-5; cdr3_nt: TGTGCCAGCAGTTTAAACGGGAGGCGGGCGGAGACCCAGTACTTC; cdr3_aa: CASSLNGRRAETQYF
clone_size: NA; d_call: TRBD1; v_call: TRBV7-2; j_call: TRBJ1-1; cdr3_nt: TGTGCCAGCAGCCCACAGGGGCAATACACTGAAGCTTTCTTT; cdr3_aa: CASSPQGQYTEAFF
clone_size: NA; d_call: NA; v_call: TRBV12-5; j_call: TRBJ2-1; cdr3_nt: TGTGCTAGTGGTTCTACGCGGGCTTTTGGGTACAATGAGCAGTTCTTC; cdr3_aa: CASGSTRAFGYNEQFF
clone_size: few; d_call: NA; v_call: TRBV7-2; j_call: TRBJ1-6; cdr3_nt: TGTGCCAGCAGCTTTTCCGGGCAACCTTCACCCCTCCACTTT; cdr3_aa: CASSFSGQPSPLHF
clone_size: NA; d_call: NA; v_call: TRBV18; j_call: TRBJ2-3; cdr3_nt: TGTGCCAGCTCTCTTTGGACCGTCACAGATACGCAGTATTTT; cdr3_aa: CASSLWTVTDTQYF
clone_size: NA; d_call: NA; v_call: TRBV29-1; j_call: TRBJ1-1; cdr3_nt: TGCAGCGTTGATGCGGCCGGCGGGGCTGAAGCTTTCTTT; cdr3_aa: CSVDAAGGAEAFF
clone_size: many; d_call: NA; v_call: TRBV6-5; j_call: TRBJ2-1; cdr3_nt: TGTGCCAGCAGTTACTCCCGGGGACAATCCAGCAATGAGCAGTTCTTC; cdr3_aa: CASSYSRGQSSNEQFF